Given below is one T cell receptor (beta chain) in context. The data originate from a study of blood T cell repertoires in COVID-19. Background on the study: PBMCs, B-cell-depleted T cells, or T cells provided the cDNA or gDNA that made up the material.

In germline, CDR1 is SGHRS, CDR2 YFSETQ. V was trimmed by 4 bases and J by 1 base, leaving 8 bases between them. The CDR3 consists of 13 residues. Using immunoSEQ multiplex PCR, the repertoire was profiled, and TCRdb retains in-frame clones only, with some absent. The sample has 70,000 to 90,000 clones; approximately 86% are singletons. V and J are TRBV5-1 and TRBJ1-1; D perhaps matches TRBD1 (6 bases). The sample taken for sequencing was peripheral blood. This receptor was taken from a man aged 55 to 70 with acute or convalescent COVID-19. This CDR3 is CASSVGQNTEAFF. The CDR3 region has the DNA TGCGCCAGCAGCGTGGGACAGAACACTGAAGCTTTCTTT. Complete variable domain (other parts from reference TRBV5-1 and TRBJ1-1): KAGVTQTPRYLIKTRGQQVTLSCSPISGHRSVSWYQQTPGQGLQFLFEYFSETQRNKGNFPGRFSGRQFSNSRSEMNVSTLELGDSALYLCASSVGQNTEAFFGQGTRLTVV.